This T cell receptor beta chain appears in the sequencing data of a study of CD8 T cells in ankylosing spondylitis. The study, taken as a whole, reports: The clones that were linked to disease were reported to be significantly enriched in matched synovial fluid samples from ankylosing spondylitis patients. Among TCR beta sequences, a motif of 7 to 9 highly homologous variants appeared characteristic of ankylosing spondylitis blood. Relatively rare in peripheral blood, disease-linked clones were also CD8+.

V shed 4 bases and J shed 3 bases, with 12 bases lying between them. The V gene's germline CDR1 is SGHTA and CDR2 FQGNSA. The CDR3 runs 14 residues. It was by quantitative 5'-RACE with molecular barcodes that TCR beta libraries were made. TCRdb reprocessed the 5' RACE reads with MiXCR, giving one entry per CDR3 protein. The sample has about 250,000 distinct CDR3 sequences, about 30% seen once; the top ten hold 4% to 5.5%. A note on this clonotype: What it binds is not known.

This chain connects TRBV7-2 to TRBJ1-2, with D unresolved. Sequencing used blood, either unsorted or a sorted T cell fraction (not recorded which). This TCR was recovered from a male donor with ankylosing spondylitis or in good health (not recorded which). The CDR3 reads CASSSYSGDYGYTF. CDR3 nucleotide sequence: TGTGCCAGCAGCTCATACAGCGGAGACTATGGCTACACCTTC. Filled out from reference TRBV7-2 and TRBJ1-2, the complete variable domain reads GAGVSQSPSNKVTEKGKDVELRCDPISGHTALYWYRQSLGQGLEFLIYFQGNSAPDKSGLPSDRFSAERTGGSVSTLTIQRTQQEDSAVYLCASSSYSGDYGYTFGSGTRLTVV.